This TCR beta chain stems from a study of blood T cell repertoires in COVID-19. Study context: Both acute and convalescent COVID-19 samples were obtained from the United States, Italy and Spain. Nucleic acid was either cDNA or gDNA, and it came from T cells, B-cell-depleted T cells, or PBMCs.

With 2 bases clipped from V and 1 base from J, the junction kept 3 bases outside the gene matches. This CDR3 contains 16 residues. Germline CDR1 ENHRY, CDR2 SYGVKD. Authors' processing steps: How many nucleated cells were present was estimated from reference gene primer amplification. Clones were read by immunoSEQ multiplex PCR, and TCRdb kept only the in-frame ones, dropping some. V, J and clone size reflect that table, while D and trimming were determined from the DNA. The sample lists some 150,000 clones, 75% to 90% seen once, with 0.5% to 0.65% in the top ten. Sequencing was done on a sample of peripheral blood. The sequence came from a man between 60 and 75 years old with acute or convalescent COVID-19. The V call is TRBV10-3, the J call TRBJ2-3, with 10 bases that match TRBD1. This chain's CDR3 is CAISEGGTGGTDTQYF. CDR3 in DNA: TGTGCCATCAGTGAGGGGGGGACAGGGGGCACAGATACGCAGTATTTT.